The sequence of this TCR beta chain was determined in a study of molecular identifiers for immune sequencing clone quantification. Study-wide points: Spiked Jurkat TCR RNA equivalent to one cell was reportedly detectable in approximately 1 million naive cells.

Libraries of naive CD8 T cells were made from about 21,000 to 970,000 sorted cells. They used 10%, 30% or 50% RNA. With V trimmed by 1 base and J by 4 bases, 9 bases remained unmatched. The CDR3 runs to 17 residues. CDR1 and CDR2 from the germline V gene are SGHNT and YYREEE (reference sequence). TCRdb independently ran MiXCR on the PCR reads; one entry per CDR3 protein. The sample holds 85,000 to 90,000 distinct CDR3 sequences, around a quarter seen once. About this clonotype itself: Its antigen is not identified.

This clonotype originated in a human donor in good health. Some libraries in this study had Jurkat cell RNA spiked in. Input material: naive CD8+ T cells from blood, with Jurkat cell RNA spiked in. The sample's subset: FACS-sorted CD8+CD4-CCR7+CD45RA+ naive T cells. The V call is TRBV5-4, the J call TRBJ1-5; 9 bases fit TRBD1. DNA for the CDR3: TGTGCCAGCAGCTTGTTCACCGGACAGGGGTATAATCAGCCCCAGCATTTT. It codes for CASSLFTGQGYNQPQHF.